This T cell receptor (beta chain) was recorded in a study of blood T cell repertoires in COVID-19. For the study at large: Samples representing acute and convalescent COVID-19 were sourced from the United States, Italy and Spain.

In Seattle, patients joined the study during active infection and were tracked longitudinally. Per the authors' pipeline: Amplified reference gene primers provided the basis for estimating nucleated cell counts. Here immunoSEQ multiplex PCR was the method, and the copy in TCRdb shows in-frame clones only, minus some. D and trimming come from the DNA, and the V and J calls and clone size come from that table. The table has roughly 170,000 clones, more than 75% seen once. The CDR3 spans 13 residues. Germline V CDR1 and CDR2: LNHDA, SQIVND (reference sequence). Trimming took 5 bases from V and 4 from J, leaving 9 bases between them.

Sequenced: peripheral blood. This sequence joins TRBV19 and TRBJ2-1; the D gene is possibly TRBD2 (6 bases). This TCR was sampled from a woman between 45 and 65 years old with COVID-19, enrolled during active disease. CDR3 protein: CASSPAGYNEQFF. CDR3 nucleotides: TGTGCCAGTAGTCCGGCGGGGTACAATGAGCAGTTCTTC.